These 19 T cell receptor beta chains came from one sample sequenced in a study of T cell responses to AZD1222 COVID-19 vaccine. Assay: immunoSEQ multiplex PCR; the TCRdb copy retains only in-frame clones and omits some. Of 130,000 or so clones in the sample, 75% to 85% were seen once. The input for sequencing was peripheral blood, taken 28 days after the second AZD1222 dose. These receptors were obtained from an adult who received the AZD1222 COVID-19 vaccine.

The rearrangement links TRBV7-9 to TRBJ2-5; 8 nucleotides line up with TRBD2. CDR1 and CDR2 (germline): SEHNR, FQNEAQ (reference sequence). V dropped 5 bases and J dropped 2; count of bases not matched to a gene: 10. The CDR3 is 16 amino acids. The CDR3 DNA reads TGTGCCAGCAGCCGTCCTGGAGTAGCGGGACAAGAGACCCAGTACTTC. Amino acid sequence: CASSRPGVAGQETQYF.

In its sample, this clone was seen once. This rearrangement joins TRBV5-1 to TRBJ2-3; D gene uncertain. Germline V CDR1 and CDR2: SGHRS, YFSETQ. There are 16 residues in the CDR3. The ends were cut back, 0 bases at V and 4 bases at J, with 15 bases in the middle. The CDR3 DNA sequence: TGCGCCAGCAGCTTGGCCGCCGTATCTATCCCAGATACGCAGTATTTT. Translating it yields CASSLAAVSIPDTQYF. Based on the CDR3 plus reference TRBV5-1 and TRBJ2-3, the full variable domain is KAGVTQTPRYLIKTRGQQVTLSCSPISGHRSVSWYQQTPGQGLQFLFEYFSETQRNKGNFPGRFSGRQFSNSRSEMNVSTLELGDSALYLCASSLAAVSIPDTQYFGPGTRLTVL.

V and J are TRBV5-1 and TRBJ1-2, with TRBD1 identical over 7 bases. With V trimmed by 5 bases and J by 4 bases, 11 bases remained unmatched. CDR3 size: 15 residues. Germline CDR1 SGHRS, CDR2 YFSETQ. The CDR3 nucleotides read TGCGCCAGCAGGGTAGGACAGGTCACGGCCTATGGCTACACCTTC. Translation gives CASRVGQVTAYGYTF.

A single count supports this clone. This rearrangement joins TRBV15 to TRBJ1-6; the D is unclear. The CDR3 is 15 amino acids. Trimming removed 0 bases from V and 9 bases from J, with 12 bases in between. Germline V gives CDR1 LNHNV, CDR2 YYDKDF (reference sequence). CDR3 sequence: CATSRDSRSSSPLHF. The CDR3 nucleotides read TGTGCCACCAGCAGAGATAGCAGGTCATCTTCACCCCTCCACTTT.

The chain couples TRBV5-1 to TRBJ1-6, with a weak D call TRBD1 (6 bases). Germline V lookup: CDR1 SGHRS, CDR2 YFSETQ. V shed 6 bases and J shed 5 bases, with 15 bases lying between them. CDR3 size: 15 residues. CDR3 residues: CASTNRVSDNSPLHF. In nucleotides, the CDR3 is TGCGCCAGCACTAACAGGGTGAGCGATAATTCACCCCTCCACTTT. The variable domain in full, completed from reference TRBV5-1 and TRBJ1-6, reads KAGVTQTPRYLIKTRGQQVTLSCSPISGHRSVSWYQQTPGQGLQFLFEYFSETQRNKGNFPGRFSGRQFSNSRSEMNVSTLELGDSALYLCASTNRVSDNSPLHFGNGTRLTVT.

The rearrangement links TRBV28 to TRBJ2-6; maybe TRBD1 (6 bases). The V gene lost 3 bases and the J gene lost 0 bases, with 9 bases spanning the gap. The CDR3 runs to 16 residues. Germline V lookup: CDR1 MDHEN, CDR2 SYDVKM. DNA of the CDR3: TGTGCCAGCAGTTTTGGACAGCCCTCTGGGGCCAACGTCCTGACTTTC. Translation: CASSFGQPSGANVLTF.

The chain uses TRBV6-5 and TRBJ1-2; D call uncertain. The germline gives CDR1 MNHEY, CDR2 SVGAGI. This CDR3 is 13 amino acids long. Between the trimmed V and J ends, which lost 6 bases and 0 bases, there was a span of 8 bases. The CDR3 bases are TGTGCCAGCAGGATGGGCCCTAACTATGGCTACACCTTC. Translating it yields CASRMGPNYGYTF.

This rearrangement joins TRBV6-2 or TRBV6-3 to TRBJ1-6, with 7 positions matching TRBD1. Germline V gene lookup returns CDR1 MNHEY and CDR2 SVGEGT. This CDR3 is 17 amino acids long. V was clipped by 4 bases and J by 5 bases; unmatched bases: 11. CDR3 nucleotides: TGTGCCAGCAGTTTGGCCGCACACAGGGGCGATAATTCACCCCTCCACTTT. Translated: CASSLAAHRGDNSPLHF.

V and J are TRBV7-9 and TRBJ2-3; TRBD1 aligns across 9 bases. V lost 5 bases, J lost 3 bases, and 3 bases stayed unmatched. There are 14 residues in the CDR3. Per the germline V gene, CDR1 is SEHNR and CDR2 is FQNEAQ (reference sequence). The CDR3, as DNA: TGTGCCAGCAGCCTGGGACAGGGTACAGATACGCAGTATTTT. Encoded protein: CASSLGQGTDTQYF. The whole variable domain, remainder taken from reference TRBV7-9 and TRBJ2-3, is DTGVSQNPRHKITKRGQNVTFRCDPISEHNRLYWYRQTLGQGPEFLTYFQNEAQLEKSRLLSDRFSAERPKGSFSTLEIQRTEQGDSAMYLCASSLGQGTDTQYFGPGTRLTVL.

The chain combines TRBV4-2 with TRBJ2-3; D gene uncertain. Germline CDR1 is LGHNA and CDR2 is YNFKEQ. The CDR3 consists of 17 residues. The V end was cut by 0 bases, the J end by 3 bases, with 16 bases between. The CDR3 is CASSQEGPRIRTDTQYF. The DNA for the CDR3 is TGTGCCAGCAGCCAAGAGGGCCCGAGGATACGAACAGATACGCAGTATTTT.

This clone was counted once. The chain carries TRBV30 and TRBJ1-6, with D possibly TRBD1 on 5 matching bases. This CDR3 is built from 14 residues. Germline V gene sequence: CDR1 GTSNPN, CDR2 SVGIG (reference sequence). V was trimmed by 8 bases and J by 2 bases, leaving 13 bases between them. The CDR3 bases are TGTGCCAGTACCCAACAGGCCTATAATTCACCCCTCCACTTT. Amino acids: CASTQQAYNSPLHF.

The J gene is TRBJ2-7, the V gene TRBV10-1; perhaps TRBD1 as D (5 bases). Germline V CDR1 and CDR2: WNHNN, SYGVQD (reference sequence). Trimming stripped 4 bases from V and 2 bases from J, with 21 bases between. The CDR3 spans 17 residues. Written as DNA, the CDR3 is TGCGCCAGCAGTGCGTCAAGGGGAACTAAGGGGACCTACGAGCAGTACTTC. Translation gives CASSASRGTKGTYEQYF.

V is TRBV28 and J is TRBJ2-3; D perhaps matches TRBD2 (6 bases). Germline loops: CDR1 MDHEN, CDR2 SYDVKM. The germline V and J ends were trimmed by 6 bases and 7 bases, with 14 bases remaining between them. The CDR3 is made up of 13 amino acids. The CDR3 protein is CASRQGLHNTQYF. CDR3 sequence (DNA): TGTGCCAGCAGACAAGGACTACACAATACGCAGTATTTT.

The chain couples TRBV19 to TRBJ1-4; tentative D call: TRBD1 (6 bases). Germline-derived CDR1 and CDR2 are LNHDA and SQIVND (reference sequence). This CDR3 region has 15 residues. With 5 bases removed from V and 4 bases from J, the gap between germline ends came to 14 bases. The CDR3 protein is CASSPGQSINEKLFF. As DNA, the CDR3 is TGTGCCAGTAGTCCAGGACAGTCAATTAATGAAAAACTGTTTTTT.

This chain links TRBV12-3 or TRBV12-4 with TRBJ1-1; D is perhaps TRBD1 (5 bases). V dropped 7 bases and J dropped 0 bases, with 9 bases sitting between them. The CDR3 runs to 13 residues. The DNA for the CDR3 is TGTGCCAGCATTAAGACAGTGAACACTGAAGCTTTCTTT. The encoded protein is CASIKTVNTEAFF.

The chain links TRBV13 to TRBJ2-7; perhaps TRBD2 as D (6 bases). V lost 4 bases to trimming and J lost 1 base, with 14 bases between them. CDR1 and CDR2 (germline): PRHDT, FYEKMQ (reference sequence). The CDR3 runs to 15 residues. The DNA of the CDR3 is TGTGCCAGCAGCTCCGCTGGGGCGGGGTCCTACGAGCAGTACTTC. It encodes CASSSAGAGSYEQYF.

This chain joins TRBV4-2 and TRBJ2-3; D remains unclear. Between the trimmed V and J ends, which lost 1 base and 6 bases, there was a span of 11 bases. From germline, CDR1 is LGHNA and CDR2 YNFKEQ. This CDR3 spans 14 amino acids. The CDR3, as DNA: TGTGCCAGCAGCCAAGTCGCGTCGGAGGATACGCAGTATTTT. This gives the protein CASSQVASEDTQYF.

This chain joins TRBV7-9 and TRBJ2-1; either TRBD1 or TRBD2 may fit D (5 bases each). The CDR3 extends over 13 amino acids. Germline CDR1 SEHNR, CDR2 FQNEAQ (reference sequence). The V gene lost 2 bases and the J gene lost 9 bases, with 11 bases spanning the gap. Here the CDR3 reads CASSLLGESEQFF. The CDR3 DNA reads TGTGCCAGCAGCTTACTGGGGGAAAGTGAGCAGTTCTTC.

This sequence joins TRBV7-8 and TRBJ2-5; the D gene is possibly TRBD1 (6 bases). Germline V gives CDR1 SGHVS, CDR2 FQNEAQ. CDR3 size: 13 residues. Trimming shortened V by 7 bases and J by 5 bases, and 14 bases separated the two germline ends. The CDR3 DNA reads as TGTGCCAGCAACAACAGGGTGGGGGAGACCCAGTACTTC. It specifies CASNNRVGETQYF.